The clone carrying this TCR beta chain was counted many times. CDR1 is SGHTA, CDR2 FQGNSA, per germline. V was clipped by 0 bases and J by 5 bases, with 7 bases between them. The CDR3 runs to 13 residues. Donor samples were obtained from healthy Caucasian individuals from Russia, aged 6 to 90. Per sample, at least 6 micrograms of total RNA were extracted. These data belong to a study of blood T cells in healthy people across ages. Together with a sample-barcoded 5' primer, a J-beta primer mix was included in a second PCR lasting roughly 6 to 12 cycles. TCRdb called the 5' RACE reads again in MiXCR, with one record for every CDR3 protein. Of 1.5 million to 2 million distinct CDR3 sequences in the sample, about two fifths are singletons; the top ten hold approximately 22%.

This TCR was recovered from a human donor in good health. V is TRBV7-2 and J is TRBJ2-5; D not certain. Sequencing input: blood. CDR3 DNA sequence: TGTGCCAGCAGCTTAGCGCGAGAGGAGACCCAGTACTTC. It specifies CASSLAREETQYF.